Given below is one T cell receptor beta chain in context. This CDR3 contains 13 residues. J was trimmed by 6 bases and V by 5 bases; bases with no gene match: 3. In germline, CDR1 is MDHEN, CDR2 SYDVKM. This specimen belongs to a study of blood T cell repertoires in COVID-19. Per the authors' pipeline: From reference gene primer amplification, estimates of nucleated cell counts were derived. Using immunoSEQ multiplex PCR, the repertoire was profiled, and TCRdb retains in-frame clones only, with some absent. V and J calls plus clone size are reproduced from that table; the DNA served to infer D and trimming. This table has approximately 19,000 clones, around 86% appearing once.

The V gene is TRBV28, the J gene TRBJ1-2; 10 nucleotides line up with TRBD1. The sequenced material came from peripheral blood. The sequence derives from a human donor with active COVID-19. The donor label of this sample is uncertain. The CDR3 sequence: CASSQDRGHGYTF. The CDR3 nucleotides are TGTGCCAGCAGTCAAGACAGGGGGCATGGCTACACCTTC.